What follows are 13 T cell receptor beta chains derived from one specimen sequenced in a study of shared clonotypes between healthy human individuals. Positive CCR7 selection of CD45RO-negative cells yielded the naive CD8 cells, and terminally differentiated effector memory CD45RA+ cells were excluded. Assay used: immunoSEQ multiplex PCR; TCRdb lists only in-frame clones, some missing. The sample carries some 2 million clones, over 85% recorded once. The specimen sequenced was naive CD8+ T cells sorted from blood. Every receptor here comes from a man between 18 and 29 years old in good health.

The chain has TRBV4-3 and TRBJ1-5; D unclear. Germline CDR1 reads LGHNA; CDR2 reads YSLEER. The CDR3 spans 15 residues. The V and J ends lost 4 bases and 0 bases respectively, with 10 bases between them. The CDR3 DNA reads as TGCGCCAGCAGCCCCGGCCTTTATAGCAATCAGCCCCAGCATTTT. This encodes CASSPGLYSNQPQHF.

With respect to this clone: The sample holds other DNA sequences that translate to the same CDR3. The gene calls are TRBV28 and TRBJ2-5; 16 bases map to TRBD2. This CDR3 has 17 amino acids. J gave up 1 base and V 6 bases, and 5 bases lay outside the gene matches. Germline assignment: CDR1 MDHEN and CDR2 SYDVKM. As DNA, the CDR3 is TGTGCCAGCAGCTCGGGACTAGCGGGGGGGACCCAAGAGACCCAGTACTTC. This gives the protein CASSSGLAGGTQETQYF.

In its sample, this clone was seen once. This rearrangement joins TRBV11-2 to TRBJ1-1; 7 bases fit TRBD1. This CDR3 is built from 15 residues. The V and J ends lost 0 bases and 12 bases, in that order; junction bases with no gene match: 13. CDR1 SGHAT and CDR2 FQNNGV come from the germline V gene. The CDR3 protein is CASSLERDRGGFPFF. The CDR3 coding sequence is TGTGCCAGCAGCTTAGAAAGGGACAGAGGGGGATTCCCTTTCTTT.

The chain uses TRBV7-2 and TRBJ1-5; TRBD1 aligns across 10 bases. V was pared by 6 bases and J by 7 bases, with 9 bases of the junction left unmatched. The CDR3 runs to 15 residues. The germline CDR1 and CDR2 sequences are SGHTA and FQGNSA. CDR3 sequence (DNA): TGTGCCAGCAGGCGACTGGGACAGGGGAACCAGCCCCAGCATTTT. Encoded protein: CASRRLGQGNQPQHF.

Note on this clone: The sample contains more than one DNA sequence encoding this CDR3. The chain combines TRBV6-5 with TRBJ2-7, with TRBD2 matching over 10 bases. Germline assignment: CDR1 MNHEY and CDR2 SVGAGI. The CDR3 extends over 14 amino acids. V shed 4 bases and J 4 bases; nucleotides not matched to a gene: 4. The CDR3 protein is CASSLLAGSYEQYF. For the CDR3, the DNA is TGTGCCAGCAGTTTACTAGCGGGATCGTACGAGCAGTACTTC.

The chain has TRBV9 and TRBJ2-7, with D uncertain. V lost 0 bases to trimming and J lost 7 bases, with 11 bases between them. Germline assignment: CDR1 SGDLS and CDR2 YYNGEE. The CDR3 is made up of 13 amino acids. CDR3 sequence (DNA): TGTGCCAGCAGCGTAGTAGAATTGGGAGAGCAGTACTTC. This translates into CASSVVELGEQYF.

This clone was picked up one time. The V call is TRBV25-1, the J call TRBJ2-7; D ambiguous. The V gene lost 8 bases and the J gene lost 2 bases, with 13 bases spanning the gap. The CDR3 runs 13 residues. Germline CDR1 and CDR2: MGHDK and SYGVNS. CDR3 in amino acids: CASSAGGTYEQYF. In DNA, the CDR3 is TGTGCCAGCTCTGCAGGCGGAACCTACGAGCAGTACTTC.

This chain connects TRBV30 to TRBJ1-2, with D unresolved. The CDR3 is made up of 11 amino acids. The V end lost 1 base, the J end lost 7 bases, and 7 bases lay between the germline ends. Germline loops: CDR1 GTSNPN, CDR2 SVGIG (reference sequence). The chain's CDR3 is CAWSEGVGYTF. The CDR3 DNA follows: TGTGCCTGGAGTGAGGGCGTTGGCTACACCTTC. Drawing the rest from reference TRBV30 and TRBJ1-2, the complete variable domain is SQTIHQWPATLVQPVGSPLSLECTVEGTSNPNLYWYRQAAGRGLQLLFYSVGIGQISSEVPQNLSASRPQDRQFILSSKKLLLSDSGFYLCAWSEGVGYTFGSGTRLTVV.

The chain uses TRBV7-6 and TRBJ2-7; D unclear. The CDR3 length is 15 residues. The V gene lost 5 bases and the J gene lost 5 bases, with 19 bases spanning the gap. CDR1 is SGHVS and CDR2 is FNYEAQ in the germline V gene. CDR3 coding DNA: TGTGCCAGCAGCCCCATAGGATCCCCCGGCGACGAGCAGTACTTC. As protein: CASSPIGSPGDEQYF.

This chain connects TRBV18 to TRBJ1-4, with TRBD1 matching over 7 bases. Trimming removed 4 bases from V and 7 bases from J; junction bases left unmatched: 6. Germline loops: CDR1 KGHSH, CDR2 LQKENI. The CDR3 consists of 14 residues. In DNA, the CDR3 is TGTGCCAGCTCACAAGGGGGCGCGGGTGAAAAACTGTTTTTT. The encoded protein is CASSQGGAGEKLFF. Full variable domain (outside the CDR3, taken from reference TRBV18 and TRBJ1-4): NAGVMQNPRHLVRRRGQEARLRCSPMKGHSHVYWYRQLPEEGLKFMVYLQKENIIDESGMPKERFSAEFPKEGPSILRIQQVVRGDSAAYFCASSQGGAGEKLFFGSGTQLSVL.

This rearrangement joins TRBV28 to TRBJ2-7; 7 positions match TRBD1. CDR1 and CDR2 (germline): MDHEN, SYDVKM. CDR3 length equals 15 residues. Trimming took 4 bases from V and 2 from J; bases not matched to a gene: 8. Written as DNA, the CDR3 is TGTGCCAGCAGTTCGACCGGGACAGTAACCTACGAGCAGTACTTC. This translates into CASSSTGTVTYEQYF. Looking up the rest from reference TRBV28 and TRBJ2-7 gives the full variable domain: DVKVTQSSRYLVKRTGEKVFLECVQDMDHENMFWYRQDPGLGLRLIYFSYDVKMKEKGDIPEGYSVSREKKERFSLILESASTNQTSMYLCASSSTGTVTYEQYFGPGTRLTVT.

V gene TRBV7-9 combines with J gene TRBJ2-5, with D perhaps TRBD1 or TRBD2 (5 bases each). The CDR3 sequence is 12 residues long. Germline V lookup: CDR1 SEHNR, CDR2 FQNEAQ (reference sequence). The V end lost 8 bases, the J end lost 5 bases, and 12 bases lay between the germline ends. CDR3 protein: CASDSEGETQYF. DNA for the CDR3: TGTGCCAGCGACTCCGAGGGGGAGACCCAGTACTTC.

This chain uses TRBV6-5 with TRBJ2-7; possible D gene TRBD2, 5 bases. The germline V gene has CDR1 MNHEY and CDR2 SVGAGI. The CDR3 loop spans 13 amino acids. V was shortened by 3 bases and J by 6 bases, with 12 bases between the two germline ends. CDR3 protein: CASSYNPEGEQYF. CDR3 DNA sequence: TGTGCCAGCAGTTATAATCCCGAGGGCGAGCAGTACTTC.